These 4 T cell receptor beta chains came from one sample sequenced in a study of blood T cell repertoires in COVID-19. Method: immunoSEQ multiplex PCR; TCRdb's copy keeps in-frame clones and lacks some. This sample has thousands of clones, with 80% to 90% found just once. The sequenced material came from peripheral blood. The receptors derive from a man between 70 and 80 years old with active COVID-19.

The chain recombines TRBV7-9 with TRBJ2-2; D gene uncertain. Deletions cut 6 bases from V and 6 bases from J, with 8 bases between. This CDR3 is 12 amino acids long. Germline V gives CDR1 SEHNR, CDR2 FQNEAQ (reference sequence). The DNA of the CDR3 is TGTGCCAGCAGAAGCTTATCCGGGGAGCTGTTTTTT. It yields the protein CASRSLSGELFF.

V is TRBV2 and J is TRBJ1-1; possibly TRBD1 for D (6 bases). Between the trimmed V and J ends, which lost 6 bases and 5 bases, there was a span of 10 bases. Per germline, CDR1 SNHLY and CDR2 FYNNEI. The CDR3 loop spans 12 amino acids. CDR3 amino acids: CASRQGITEAFF. The CDR3 DNA is TGTGCCAGCAGACAGGGTATTACTGAAGCTTTCTTT. Filled out from reference TRBV2 and TRBJ1-1, the complete variable domain reads EPEVTQTPSHQVTQMGQEVILRCVPISNHLYFYWYRQILGQKVEFLVSFYNNEISEKSEIFDDQFSVERPDGSNFTLKIRSTKLEDSAMYFCASRQGITEAFFGQGTRLTVV.

V gene TRBV11-2 combines with J gene TRBJ1-6, with D unresolved. In germline, CDR1 is SGHAT, CDR2 FQNNGV. Trimming took 0 bases from V and 8 from J, leaving 2 bases between them. This CDR3 contains 12 residues. The chain's CDR3 is CASSLDYSPLHF. Written as DNA, the CDR3 is TGTGCCAGCAGCTTAGACTATTCACCCCTCCACTTT.

CDR3 sequence reads: CAITRGPLNTEAFF. The CDR3 DNA is TGTGCCATCACCAGGGGGCCCTTGAACACTGAAGCTTTCTTT. The chain recombines TRBV10-3 with TRBJ1-1; TRBD1 agrees at 8 bases. The CDR3 runs 14 residues. V lost 7 bases to trimming and J lost 0 bases; unmatched junction nucleotides: 4. Germline CDR1 ENHRY, CDR2 SYGVKD.